These T cell receptor beta chains were read from a single sample in a study of liver allograft versus peripheral blood T cells. TCRdb independently ran MiXCR on the reads; one entry per CDR3 protein. This sample's clone table lists 60 to 85 distinct CDR3 sequences. Receptor source: a human patient who had a liver transplant. Some of these T cells may belong to the graft donor. The CDR3 runs from the conserved cysteine through the conserved F or W. The order of the fields is J gene, V gene, D gene, clone size, CDR3 DNA, CDR3 protein. A D gene is named only where the DNA matches it firmly. Clone size is shown for a subset of rows, as once, few, many or a class of expanded clone.

TRBJ1-1,TRBV10-3,TRBD1,hyperexpanded,TGTGCCATCAGCGAGACGCAGGGGGCGGGCACTGAAGCTTTCTTT,CAISETQGAGTEAFF
TRBJ2-3,TRBV15,-,hyperexpanded,TGTGCCACCAGCAGAGATTTACCCGCTGCCGCAGATACGCAGTATTTT,CATSRDLPAAADTQYF
TRBJ2-7,TRBV9,TRBD1,large,TGTGCCAGCACCCGGACAGGGGAATTGTACGAGCAGTACTTC,CASTRTGELYEQYF
TRBJ1-1,TRBV5-6,TRBD1,hyperexpanded,TGTGCCAGCAGCGGGACAGGGGGCAACACTGAAGCTTTCTTT,CASSGTGGNTEAFF
TRBJ2-3,TRBV5-6,TRBD2,medium-sized,TGTGCCAGCAGCGAGGGAACGGGACTAGGGATAGGTACGCAGTATTTT,CASSEGTGLGIGTQYF
TRBJ1-1,TRBV29-1,TRBD1,hyperexpanded,TGCAGCGGGTCGAGACAGGGAATCACTGAAGCTTTCTTT,CSGSRQGITEAFF
TRBJ2-3,TRBV5-6,TRBD2,hyperexpanded,TGTGCCAGCAGGGGACTAGCAGATACGCAGTATTTT,CASRGLADTQYF
TRBJ1-1,TRBV10-3,-,hyperexpanded,TGTGCCAGCAGTGGTGTATCAGGGGACACTGAAGCTTTCTTT,CASSGVSGDTEAFF
TRBJ2-3,TRBV2,-,-,TGTGCCAGCACACCAAAGTGGGCGGGTACGCAGTATTTT,CASTPKWAGTQYF
TRBJ1-1,TRBV19,TRBD1,few,TGTGCCAGTAGATTCAGGACAGGGGGCCGGTACACTGAAGCTTTCTTT,CASRFRTGGRYTEAFF
TRBJ1-1,TRBV7-9,-,hyperexpanded,TGTGCCAGCAGCCTAGCAGGGTTGGCTTTCTTT,CASSLAGLAFF
TRBJ1-3,TRBV29-1,-,-,TGCAGCGTGCCCGAGGACATCGGAAACACCATATATTTT,CSVPEDIGNTIYF
TRBJ2-5,TRBV10-3,TRBD1,hyperexpanded,TGTGCCTCGGGACAGGGCCCGGAGACCCAGTACTTC,CASGQGPETQYF
TRBJ1-1,TRBV12-3/TRBV12-4,-,medium-sized,TGTGCCAGCAGTTTAAGGGCTCGGGGGCTCGAGAGATCACACACTGAAGCTTTCTTT,CASSLRARGLERSHTEAFF
TRBJ2-1,TRBV6-2/TRBV6-3,-,large,TGTGCCAGCAGTCCCCCGGGAACCTACAATGAGCAGTTCTTC,CASSPPGTYNEQFF